A selection of T cell receptor beta chains follows, all from one sample in a study of cytomegalovirus exposure and HLA in healthy donors. Clones were sequenced by immunoSEQ multiplex PCR, and TCRdb holds only the in-frame ones, with some missing. The sample records around 130,000 clones, roughly 77% being singletons. The specimen was PBMCs. Every receptor here comes from a woman in her 30s in good health and CMV-seronegative. The CDR3 runs from the conserved cysteine through the conserved F or W. The D gene is left open where the match is weak. A row's size may be missing; if present it is once, few, many or a size class.

>NA|NA|TRBJ1-1|TRBV9
TGTGCCAGCAGCCGACAGAGTATGAACACTGAAGCTTTCTTT
CASSRQSMNTEAFF
>TRBD1|NA|TRBJ1-2|TRBV29-1
TGCAGCGTTGGCCCCGACAGGGTGCTGCACTATGGCTACACCTTC
CSVGPDRVLHYGYTF
>NA|few|TRBJ1-3|TRBV6-6
TGTGCCAGCAGTTACTCGGTGGGAGGATTTAGAAACACCATATATTTT
CASSYSVGGFRNTIYF
>TRBD1|NA|TRBJ2-1|TRBV7-9
TGTGCCAGCAGTTTACAGGGGCCAACCTACAATGAGCAGTTCTTC
CASSLQGPTYNEQFF
>NA|few|TRBJ1-5|TRBV6-1
TGTGCCAGCAGTGAACTATCGACAGGAAACAATCAGCCCCAGCATTTT
CASSELSTGNNQPQHF
>TRBD1|NA|TRBJ1-2|TRBV9
TGTGCCAGCAGCGTTGGACAGGGGGCATATGGCTACACCTTC
CASSVGQGAYGYTF
>TRBD2|NA|TRBJ2-1|TRBV5-4
TGTGCCAGCAGCGGCGGGACTAGTAGGAGTGAGCAGTTCTTC
CASSGGTSRSEQFF
>NA|NA|TRBJ1-3|TRBV7-8
TGTGCCAGCAGCTTATCCGGGGAATTAAACACCATATATTTT
CASSLSGELNTIYF
>TRBD2|NA|TRBJ2-3|TRBV28
TGTGCCAGCAGTTTACCCGGACTAGCGGGGGGATTTACAGATACGCAGTATTTT
CASSLPGLAGGFTDTQYF
>NA|NA|TRBJ2-1|TRBV19
TGTGCCAGTAGTATCCTCCCGGGGGAGTACAATGAGCAGTTCTTC
CASSILPGEYNEQFF
>NA|once|TRBJ2-1|TRBV6-5
TGTGCCAGCAGTTACCGGGTGGGAGACTACAATGAGCAGTTCTTC
CASSYRVGDYNEQFF
>NA|NA|TRBJ2-6|TRBV2
TGTGCCAGCAGTGTGTGGCCAAACTCTGGGGCCAACGTCCTGACTTTC
CASSVWPNSGANVLTF
>NA|NA|TRBJ1-6|TRBV6-1
TGTGCCAGCAGTGAAGTGGGCAGGGAGGATTCACCCCTCCACTTT
CASSEVGREDSPLHF
>NA|NA|TRBJ1-4|TRBV5-4
TGTGCCAGCAGCTTGGGTACGGTCGATGGTGCTAATGAAAAACTGTTTTTT
CASSLGTVDGANEKLFF
>NA|NA|TRBJ1-1|TRBV7-9
TGTTCCAGCAGCTTAACAGGGCGGACTGAAGCTTTCTTT
CSSSLTGRTEAFF
>NA|NA|TRBJ1-6|TRBV6-1
TGTGCCAGCGGAACGGACAGTGATAATTCACCCCTCCACTTT
CASGTDSDNSPLHF
>NA|NA|TRBJ2-7|TRBV6-1
TGTGCCAGCAGGCTACAGGGGACTTACTACGAGCAGTACTTC
CASRLQGTYYEQYF
>NA|NA|TRBJ1-3|TRBV7-9
TGTGCCAGCAGCTCCCCTGGGGCGATACAGGGACCCTCTGGAAACACCATATATTTT
CASSSPGAIQGPSGNTIYF
>TRBD1|NA|TRBJ2-1|TRBV30
TGTGCCTGGAGTGGGACAGGGGGCCCTGAGCAGTTCTTC
CAWSGTGGPEQFF
>NA|NA|TRBJ1-1|TRBV7-9
TGTGCCAGCAGCCAAAGGACAGCCACTGAAGCTTTCTTT
CASSQRTATEAFF
>TRBD2|NA|TRBJ2-5|TRBV28
TGTGCCAGCAGCCAGAAGCGGGGGACGTACTTC
CASSQKRGTYF
>NA|once|TRBJ2-2|TRBV7-8
TGTGCCAGCAGCCCCAGGGTTAACACCGGGGAGCTGTTTTTT
CASSPRVNTGELFF
>NA|few|TRBJ2-3|TRBV28
TGTGCCAGCAGTTTACGACGGGACAACACAGATACGCAGTATTTT
CASSLRRDNTDTQYF
>NA|NA|TRBJ1-1|TRBV5-6
TGTGCCAGCAGCTTGGGGCAGGCGAACACTGAAGCTTTCTTT
CASSLGQANTEAFF
>NA|NA|TRBJ2-5|TRBV30
TGTGCCTGGAGTAGGGGGGGGCAAGGCGAGACCCAGTACTTC
CAWSRGGQGETQYF
>NA|few|TRBJ2-1|TRBV5-1
TGCGCCAGCAGCTTGGATGTCAGGGGGGTCGGCTTGAATGAGCAGTTCTTC
CASSLDVRGVGLNEQFF